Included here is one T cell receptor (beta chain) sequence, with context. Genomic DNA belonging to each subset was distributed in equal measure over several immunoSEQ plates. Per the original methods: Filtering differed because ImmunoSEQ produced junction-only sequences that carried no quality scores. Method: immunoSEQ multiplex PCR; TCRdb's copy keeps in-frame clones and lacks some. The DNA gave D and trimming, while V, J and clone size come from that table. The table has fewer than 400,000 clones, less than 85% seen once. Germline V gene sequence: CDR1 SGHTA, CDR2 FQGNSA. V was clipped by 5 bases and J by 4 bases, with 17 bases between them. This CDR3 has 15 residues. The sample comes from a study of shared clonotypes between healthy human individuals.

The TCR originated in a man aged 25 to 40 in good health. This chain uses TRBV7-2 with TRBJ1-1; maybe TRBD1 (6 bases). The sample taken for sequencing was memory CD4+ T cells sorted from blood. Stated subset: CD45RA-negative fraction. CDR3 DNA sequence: TGTGCCAGCAGCCAATATGGGACAATTTCCACTGAAGCTTTCTTT. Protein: CASSQYGTISTEAFF. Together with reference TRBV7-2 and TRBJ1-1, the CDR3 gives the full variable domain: GAGVSQSPSNKVTEKGKDVELRCDPISGHTALYWYRQSLGQGLEFLIYFQGNSAPDKSGLPSDRFSAERTGGSVSTLTIQRTQQEDSAVYLCASSQYGTISTEAFFGQGTRLTVV.